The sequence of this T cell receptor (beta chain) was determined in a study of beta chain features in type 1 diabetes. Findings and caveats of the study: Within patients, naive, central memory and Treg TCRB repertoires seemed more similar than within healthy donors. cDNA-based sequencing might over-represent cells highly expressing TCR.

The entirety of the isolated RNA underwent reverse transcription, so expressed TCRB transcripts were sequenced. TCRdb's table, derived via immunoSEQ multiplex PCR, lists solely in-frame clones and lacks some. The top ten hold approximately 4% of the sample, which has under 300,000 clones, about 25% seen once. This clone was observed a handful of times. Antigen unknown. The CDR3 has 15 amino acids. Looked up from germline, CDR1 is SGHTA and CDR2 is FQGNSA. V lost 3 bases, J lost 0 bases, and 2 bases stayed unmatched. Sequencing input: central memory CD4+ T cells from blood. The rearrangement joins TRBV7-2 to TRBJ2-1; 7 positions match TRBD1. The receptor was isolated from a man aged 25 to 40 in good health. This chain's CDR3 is CASSLRQGSYNEQFF. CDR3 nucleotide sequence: TGTGCCAGCAGCTTGCGACAGGGCTCCTACAATGAGCAGTTCTTC.